One sample yielded the 14 T cell receptor beta chains listed below, sequenced in a study of blood T cell repertoires in COVID-19. Clones were read by immunoSEQ multiplex PCR, and TCRdb kept only the in-frame ones, dropping some. Counted here are 250,000 to 350,000 clones, nearly 90% occurring once; the ten biggest clones make up roughly 2.8%. Sequenced: PBMCs or T cells enriched from blood (not recorded which). Receptors originate from a woman aged 50 to 60 who had been exposed to COVID-19.

This clone was observed a few times. V gene TRBV7-2 combines with J gene TRBJ1-2, with 10 positions matching TRBD1. Germline CDR1 reads SGHTA; CDR2 reads FQGNSA. This CDR3 is 15 amino acids long. J lost 4 bases, V lost 2 bases, and 4 bases had no gene match. The chain's CDR3 is CASSLRGQGTYGYTF. The CDR3 nucleotides read TGTGCCAGCAGCTTAAGGGGACAGGGGACCTATGGCTACACCTTC.

This chain links TRBV11-1 with TRBJ1-4; D not certain. The length of the CDR3 is 13 residues. With 5 bases removed from V and 0 bases from J, the gap between germline ends came to 4 bases. CDR1 SGHAT and CDR2 FQDESV come from the germline V gene (reference sequence). For the CDR3, the DNA is TGTGCCAGCAGCCAAACAACTAATGAAAAACTGTTTTTT. It is translated as CASSQTTNEKLFF.

V and J are TRBV27 and TRBJ2-2, with D unclear. The CDR3 consists of 14 residues. Per the germline V gene, CDR1 is MNHEY and CDR2 is SMNVEV (reference sequence). Trimming removed 5 bases at V and 2 bases at J, with 9 bases between. As DNA, the CDR3 is TGTGCCAGCAGTCCCACCTATAACACCGGGGAGCTGTTTTTT. Translated, it gives CASSPTYNTGELFF.

CDR3 DNA sequence: TGTGCCAGCAGCTTAGACAGGGACAGGGGAAAAAAAGAGCAGTTCTTC. The encoded protein is CASSLDRDRGKKEQFF. V and J are TRBV7-8 and TRBJ2-1; 10 nucleotides agree with TRBD1. The germline V gene encodes CDR1 SGHVS and CDR2 FQNEAQ. The ends lost 1 base at V and 10 bases at J; junction bases unmatched: 10. The CDR3 has 16 residues.

The V call is TRBV5-1, the J call TRBJ2-2; TRBD1 might be the D (5 bases). The CDR3 runs to 15 residues. V was clipped by 2 bases and J by 5 bases, with 13 bases between them. Germline loops: CDR1 SGHRS, CDR2 YFSETQ. DNA of the CDR3: TGCGCCAGCAGCTTAGGGGCTATTGGGACCGGGGAGCTGTTTTTT. This codes for CASSLGAIGTGELFF.

The chain joins TRBV3-1 (or the pseudogene TRBV3-2) to TRBJ1-1; no reliable D call. CDR1 and CDR2 from the germline V gene are LGHDT and YNNKEL (reference sequence). The CDR3 is 15 residues long. The V gene lost 5 bases and the J gene lost 5 bases, with 18 bases spanning the gap. The DNA of the CDR3 is TGTGCCAGCAGCTCCAGCGAGTCCTTTATAACTGAAGCTTTCTTT. Its protein product is CASSSSESFITEAFF.

CDR3 protein: CASSLAIRGHQPQHF. The CDR3 DNA reads as TGTGCCAGCAGCTTGGCTATAAGGGGGCATCAGCCCCAGCATTTT. This chain uses TRBV5-5 with TRBJ1-5; 7 positions agree with TRBD1. CDR1 SGHKS and CDR2 YYEKEE come from the germline V gene (reference sequence). This CDR3 has 15 residues. V shed 0 bases, J shed 5 bases, and the junction held 5 bases outside the gene matches. Drawing the rest from reference TRBV5-5 and TRBJ1-5, the complete variable domain is DAGVTQSPTHLIKTRGQQVTLRCSPISGHKSVSWYQQVLGQGPQFIFQYYEKEERGRGNFPDRFSARQFPNYSSELNVNALLLGDSALYLCASSLAIRGHQPQHFGDGTRLSIL.

The chain recombines TRBV7-9 with TRBJ1-3, with no clear D. This CDR3 is 15 amino acids long. V was pared by 4 bases and J by 3 bases, with 13 bases between. Germline V gene lookup returns CDR1 SEHNR and CDR2 FQNEAQ (reference sequence). The CDR3 spells CASSSWEVCGNTIYF. The CDR3, as DNA: TGTGCCAGCAGCTCCTGGGAGGTGTGTGGAAACACCATATATTTT.

V is TRBV12-3 or TRBV12-4 and J is TRBJ1-6, with a possible D match to TRBD1 (6 bases). The CDR3 length is 13 residues. Trimming took off 5 bases at V and 7 bases at J, with 9 bases between the two ends. The DNA for the CDR3 is TGTGCCAGCAGTGGACAGCCCAATTCACCCCTCCACTTT. Translated, it gives CASSGQPNSPLHF.

The genes are TRBV19 and TRBJ2-7, with TRBD1 as a possible D gene (5 bases). The germline gives CDR1 LNHDA, CDR2 SQIVND (reference sequence). Trimming took 4 bases from V and 5 from J, leaving 15 bases between them. The CDR3 runs 14 residues. This chain's CDR3 is CASSTRSVGDEQYF. The CDR3 region has the DNA TGTGCCAGTAGTACCAGGTCCGTAGGGGACGAGCAGTACTTC.

The chain carries TRBV11-2 and TRBJ2-4; TRBD2 matches 8 bases. The V and J ends lost 10 bases and 6 bases, in that order; junction bases with no gene match: 14. Germline V gene sequence: CDR1 SGHAT, CDR2 FQNNGV. This CDR3 has 15 amino acids. The CDR3 DNA follows: TGTGCCACAAACCCCCTTAGCGGGGCCCTAAACATTCAGTACTTC. Amino acid sequence: CATNPLSGALNIQYF. The full variable domain, in which reference TRBV11-2 and TRBJ2-4 provide the parts outside the CDR3, is EAGVAQSPRYKIIEKRQSVAFWCNPISGHATLYWYQQILGQGPKLLIQFQNNGVVDDSQLPKDRFSAERLKGVDSTLKIQPAKLEDSAVYLCATNPLSGALNIQYFGAGTRLSVL.

The chain employs TRBV27 and TRBJ2-5, with a possible D match to TRBD1 (6 bases). Trimming shortened V by 3 bases and J by 1 base, and 9 bases separated the two germline ends. Germline V gives CDR1 MNHEY, CDR2 SMNVEV (reference sequence). This CDR3 comprises 14 residues. CDR3 region: CASSFRGSQETQYF. CDR3 nucleotide sequence: TGTGCCAGCAGTTTTAGGGGGTCCCAAGAGACCCAGTACTTC.

The rearrangement uses TRBV18 and TRBJ2-7; D may be TRBD1 (6 bases). From germline, CDR1 is KGHSH and CDR2 LQKENI. The CDR3 has 16 amino acids. Trimming took off 4 bases at V and 3 bases at J, with 19 bases between the two ends. In DNA form, the CDR3 reads TGTGCCAGCTCACGGGACGACAGGCCTGCTGTCTACGAGCAGTACTTC. It yields the protein CASSRDDRPAVYEQYF.

The V and J genes are TRBV7-9 and TRBJ2-7, with D tentatively TRBD2 (5 bases). Deletions cut 1 base from V and 7 bases from J, with 17 bases between. This CDR3 region has 15 residues. The germline CDR1 and CDR2 sequences are SEHNR and FQNEAQ (reference sequence). The DNA of the CDR3 is TGTGCCAGCAGCTTAGAGCACCATGGCCGAGGGGAGCAGTACTTC. Residues: CASSLEHHGRGEQYF. The variable domain in full, with the rest retrieved from reference TRBV7-9 and TRBJ2-7, is DTGVSQNPRHKITKRGQNVTFRCDPISEHNRLYWYRQTLGQGPEFLTYFQNEAQLEKSRLLSDRFSAERPKGSFSTLEIQRTEQGDSAMYLCASSLEHHGRGEQYFGPGTRLTVT.